This T cell receptor beta chain was captured by sequencing in a study of T cell changes during pregnancy in multiple sclerosis. Assay used: immunoSEQ multiplex PCR; TCRdb lists only in-frame clones, some missing. The profile shows 100,000 or so clones, around 92% of them singletons. This CDR3 spans 18 amino acids. Germline-derived CDR1 and CDR2 are SGHAT and FQNNGV. V shed 1 base and J shed 1 base, with 19 bases lying between them. The J gene is TRBJ1-1, the V gene TRBV11-2; TRBD1 is a possible D gene (6 bases). The material was peripheral blood, obtained after pregnancy. This TCR was sampled from a female donor with multiple sclerosis, enrolled in a pregnancy study. Here the CDR3 DNA reads TGTGCCAGCAGCTTAGCAACAGGGACCCACTCCTGGAACACTGAAGCTTTCTTT. Translating it yields CASSLATGTHSWNTEAFF.